What follows describes a single TCR beta chain. Its antigen remains unidentified. Researchers processed graft tissue to release intraepithelial and lamina propria lymphocytes. CDR1 SGHTA and CDR2 FQGNSA come from the germline V gene. CDR3 length: 14 amino acids. The trim removed 3 bases at V and 5 bases at J, leaving 5 bases unmatched. The source of the sample is a study of graft-versus-host responses after intestinal transplantation. Study-wide context: The whole recipient group had anti-thymocyte globulin induction followed by tacrolimus and steroids for two to three years.

Only in-frame clones appear in the TCRdb table, and some are missing; sequencing was by immunoSEQ multiplex PCR. The data show under 8,000 clones, around 72% seen once. Study conclusions and caveats: There were GvH clones found in recipient marrow, and some of them appeared first in ileum or blood. The study associated peak circulating GvH clone levels with early post-transplant HvG declines.

This sequence joins TRBV7-2 and TRBJ2-5; 8 nucleotides agree with TRBD2. The sequencing here drew on ileum tissue, taken approximately 230 days after intestinal transplant. The sequence was obtained from a human patient who received an intestinal transplant, so some T cells may come from the graft donor. CDR3 residues: CASSFGLAGETQYF. In DNA, the CDR3 is TGTGCCAGCAGCTTTGGACTAGCAGGCGAGACCCAGTACTTC.